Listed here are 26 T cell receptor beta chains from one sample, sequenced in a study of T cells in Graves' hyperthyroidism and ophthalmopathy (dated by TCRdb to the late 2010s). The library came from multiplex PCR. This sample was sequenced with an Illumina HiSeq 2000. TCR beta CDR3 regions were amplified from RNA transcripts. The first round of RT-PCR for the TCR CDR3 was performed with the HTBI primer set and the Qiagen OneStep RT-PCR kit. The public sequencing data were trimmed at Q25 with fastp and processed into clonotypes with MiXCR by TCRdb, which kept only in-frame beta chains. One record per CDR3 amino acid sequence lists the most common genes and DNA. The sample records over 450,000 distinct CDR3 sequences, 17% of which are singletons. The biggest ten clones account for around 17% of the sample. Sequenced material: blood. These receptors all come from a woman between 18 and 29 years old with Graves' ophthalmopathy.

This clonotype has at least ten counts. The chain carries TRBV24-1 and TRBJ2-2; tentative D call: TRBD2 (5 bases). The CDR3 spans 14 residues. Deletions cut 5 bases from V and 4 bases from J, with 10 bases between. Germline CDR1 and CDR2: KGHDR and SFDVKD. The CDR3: CATSGRGTTGELFF. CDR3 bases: TGTGCCACCAGTGGACGGGGAACCACCGGGGAGCTGTTTTTT.

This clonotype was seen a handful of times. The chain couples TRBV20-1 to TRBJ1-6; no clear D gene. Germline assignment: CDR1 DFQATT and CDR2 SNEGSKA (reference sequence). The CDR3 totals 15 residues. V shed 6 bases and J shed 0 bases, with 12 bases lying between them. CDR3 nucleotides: TGCAGTGCGCGACTGAAGAGCTCCTATAATTCACCCCTCCACTTT. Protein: CSARLKSSYNSPLHF.

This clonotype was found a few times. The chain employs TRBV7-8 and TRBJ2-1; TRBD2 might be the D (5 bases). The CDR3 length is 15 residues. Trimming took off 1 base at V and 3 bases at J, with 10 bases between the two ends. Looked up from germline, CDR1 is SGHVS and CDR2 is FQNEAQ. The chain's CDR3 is CASSLGWTLYNEQFF. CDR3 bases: TGTGCCAGCAGCTTAGGTTGGACTCTCTACAATGAGCAGTTCTTC. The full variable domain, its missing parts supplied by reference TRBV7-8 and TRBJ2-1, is GAGVSQSPRYKVAKRGQDVALRCDPISGHVSLFWYQQALGQGPEFLTYFQNEAQLDKSGLPSDRFFAERPEGSVSTLKIQRTQQEDSAVYLCASSLGWTLYNEQFFGPGTRLTVL.

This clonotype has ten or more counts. This CDR3 is CAWLEGVSPLHF. The DNA of the CDR3 is TGTGCCTGGCTGGAGGGGGTTTCACCCCTCCACTTT. The chain carries TRBV30 and TRBJ1-6, with a possible D match to TRBD1 (6 bases). CDR1 and CDR2 (germline): GTSNPN, SVGIG (reference sequence). CDR3 length equals 12 residues. The V end was cut by 5 bases, the J end by 9 bases, with 11 bases between.

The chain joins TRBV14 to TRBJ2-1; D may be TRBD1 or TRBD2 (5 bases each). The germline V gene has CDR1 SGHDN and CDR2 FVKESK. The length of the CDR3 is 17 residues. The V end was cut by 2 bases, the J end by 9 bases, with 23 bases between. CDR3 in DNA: TGTGCCAGCAGCCAAAGTCAGGGCAAGCGGATCCAGGGTGAGCAGTTCTTC. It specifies CASSQSQGKRIQGEQFF.

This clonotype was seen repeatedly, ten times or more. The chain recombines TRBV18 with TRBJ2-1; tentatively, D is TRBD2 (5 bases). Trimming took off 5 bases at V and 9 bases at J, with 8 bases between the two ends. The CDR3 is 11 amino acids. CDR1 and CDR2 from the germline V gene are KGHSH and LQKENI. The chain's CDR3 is CASSAGIEQFF. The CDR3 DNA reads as TGTGCCAGCTCAGCCGGGATTGAGCAGTTCTTC.

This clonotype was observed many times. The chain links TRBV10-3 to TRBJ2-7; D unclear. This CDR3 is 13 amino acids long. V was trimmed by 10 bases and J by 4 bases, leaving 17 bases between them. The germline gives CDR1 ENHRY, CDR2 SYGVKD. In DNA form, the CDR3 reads TGTGCCACCGGGTCTAGTGAGACGTACGAGCAGTACTTC. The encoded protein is CATGSSETYEQYF.

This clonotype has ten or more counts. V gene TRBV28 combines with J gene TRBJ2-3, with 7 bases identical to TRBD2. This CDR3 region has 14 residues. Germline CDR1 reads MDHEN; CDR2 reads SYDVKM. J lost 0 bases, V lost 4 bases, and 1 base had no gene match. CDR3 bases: TGTGCCAGCAGTTCTAGCGGCAGCACAGATACGCAGTATTTT. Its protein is CASSSSGSTDTQYF.

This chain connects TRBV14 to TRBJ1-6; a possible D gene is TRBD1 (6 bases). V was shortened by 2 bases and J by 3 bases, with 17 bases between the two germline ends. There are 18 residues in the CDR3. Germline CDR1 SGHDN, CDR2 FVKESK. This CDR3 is CASSQIYIDRRYNSPLHF. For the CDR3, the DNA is TGTGCCAGCAGCCAAATATACATCGACAGGCGCTATAATTCACCCCTCCACTTT.

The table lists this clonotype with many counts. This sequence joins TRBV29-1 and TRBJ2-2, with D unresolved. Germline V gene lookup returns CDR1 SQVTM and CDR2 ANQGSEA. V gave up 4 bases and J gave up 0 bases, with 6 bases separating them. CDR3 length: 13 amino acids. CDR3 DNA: TGCAGCGTTGTTTCTGCGAACACCGGGGAGCTGTTTTTT. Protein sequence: CSVVSANTGELFF.

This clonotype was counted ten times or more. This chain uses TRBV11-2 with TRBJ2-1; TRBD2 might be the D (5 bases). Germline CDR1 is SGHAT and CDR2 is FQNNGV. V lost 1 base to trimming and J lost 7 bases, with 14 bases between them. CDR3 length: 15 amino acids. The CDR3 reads CASSLVGSRKNEQFF. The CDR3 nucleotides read TGTGCCAGCAGCTTAGTTGGGAGCAGAAAGAATGAGCAGTTCTTC.

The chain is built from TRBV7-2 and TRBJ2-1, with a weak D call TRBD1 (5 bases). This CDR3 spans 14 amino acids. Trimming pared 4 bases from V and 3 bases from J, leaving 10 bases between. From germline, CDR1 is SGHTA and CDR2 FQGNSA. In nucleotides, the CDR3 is TGTGCCAGCAGCTCAGGGCCCGGCTACAATGAGCAGTTCTTC. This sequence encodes CASSSGPGYNEQFF. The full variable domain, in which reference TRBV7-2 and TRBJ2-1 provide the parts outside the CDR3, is GAGVSQSPSNKVTEKGKDVELRCDPISGHTALYWYRQSLGQGLEFLIYFQGNSAPDKSGLPSDRFSAERTGGSVSTLTIQRTQQEDSAVYLCASSSGPGYNEQFFGPGTRLTVL.

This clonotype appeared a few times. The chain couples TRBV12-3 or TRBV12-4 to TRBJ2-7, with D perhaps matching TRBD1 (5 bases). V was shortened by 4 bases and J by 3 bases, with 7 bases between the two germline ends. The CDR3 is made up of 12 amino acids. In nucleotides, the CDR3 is TGTGCCAGCAGTTCAGGGTTCTACGAGCAGTACTTC. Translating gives CASSSGFYEQYF.

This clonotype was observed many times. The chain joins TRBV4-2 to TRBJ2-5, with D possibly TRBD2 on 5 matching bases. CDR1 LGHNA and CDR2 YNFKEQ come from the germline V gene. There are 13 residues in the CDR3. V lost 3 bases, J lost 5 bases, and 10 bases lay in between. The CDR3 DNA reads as TGTGCCAGCAGCCATCCCGGGATGGAGACCCAGTACTTC. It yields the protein CASSHPGMETQYF.

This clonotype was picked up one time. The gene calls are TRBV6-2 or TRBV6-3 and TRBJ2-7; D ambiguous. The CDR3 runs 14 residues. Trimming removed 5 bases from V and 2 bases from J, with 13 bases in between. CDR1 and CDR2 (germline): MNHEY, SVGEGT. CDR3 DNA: TGTGCCAGCAGTGACGTACAGAATGCCTACGAGCAGTACTTC. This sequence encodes CASSDVQNAYEQYF.

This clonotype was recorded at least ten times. CDR3 in DNA: TGTGCCAGCAGTTACCAATCCGGGACAGCCAACTATGGCTACACCTTC. Protein product: CASSYQSGTANYGYTF. The genes are TRBV6-5 and TRBJ1-2; 7 nucleotides agree with TRBD1. This CDR3 spans 16 amino acids. From germline, CDR1 is MNHEY and CDR2 SVGAGI. After removal of 2 bases from V and 2 bases from J, the junction contained 8 bases not matched to a gene.

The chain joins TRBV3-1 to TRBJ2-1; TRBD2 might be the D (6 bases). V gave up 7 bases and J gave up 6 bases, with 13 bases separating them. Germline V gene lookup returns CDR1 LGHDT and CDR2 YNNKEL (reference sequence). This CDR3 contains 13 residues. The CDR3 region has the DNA TGTGCCAGCATAACGGGAGTACGCAATGAGCAGTTCTTC. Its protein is CASITGVRNEQFF.

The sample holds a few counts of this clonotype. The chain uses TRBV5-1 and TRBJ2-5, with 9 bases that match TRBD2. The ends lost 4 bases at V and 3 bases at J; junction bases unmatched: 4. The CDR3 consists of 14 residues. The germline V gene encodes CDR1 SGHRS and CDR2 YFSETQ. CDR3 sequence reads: CASSGGLAEETQYF. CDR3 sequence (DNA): TGCGCCAGCAGCGGGGGACTAGCAGAAGAGACCCAGTACTTC.

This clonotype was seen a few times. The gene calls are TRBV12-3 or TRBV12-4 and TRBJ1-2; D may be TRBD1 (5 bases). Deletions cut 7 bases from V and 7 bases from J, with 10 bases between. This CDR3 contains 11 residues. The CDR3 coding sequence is TGTGCCAGCACCTGGGGCGGTGGCTACACCTTC. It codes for CASTWGGGYTF.

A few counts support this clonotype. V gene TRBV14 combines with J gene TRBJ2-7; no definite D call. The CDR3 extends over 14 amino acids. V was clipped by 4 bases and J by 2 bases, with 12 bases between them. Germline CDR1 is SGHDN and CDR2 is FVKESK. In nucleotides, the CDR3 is TGTGCCAGCAGCCTATGGAACGGTCCCTACGAGCAGTACTTC. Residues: CASSLWNGPYEQYF.

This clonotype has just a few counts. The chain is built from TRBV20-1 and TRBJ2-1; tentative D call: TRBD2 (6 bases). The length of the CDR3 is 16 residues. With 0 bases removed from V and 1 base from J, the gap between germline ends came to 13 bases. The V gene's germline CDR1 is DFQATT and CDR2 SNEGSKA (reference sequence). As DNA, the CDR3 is TGCAGTGCTAGAGACTTAAAAGGGACTTCCTACAATGAGCAGTTCTTC. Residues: CSARDLKGTSYNEQFF.

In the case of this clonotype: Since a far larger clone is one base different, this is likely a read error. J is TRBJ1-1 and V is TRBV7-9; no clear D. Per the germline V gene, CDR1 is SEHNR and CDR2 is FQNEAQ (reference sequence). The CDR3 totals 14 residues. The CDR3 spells CASSLVRLNTEALF. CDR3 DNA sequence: TGTGCCAGCAGCTTAGTACGGCTGAACACTGAAGCTCTCTTT. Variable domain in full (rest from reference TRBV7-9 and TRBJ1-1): DTGVSQNPRHKITKRGQNVTFRCDPISEHNRLYWYRQTLGQGPEFLTYFQNEAQLEKSRLLSDRFSAERPKGSFSTLEIQRTEQGDSAMYLCASSLVRLNTEALFGQGTRLTVV.

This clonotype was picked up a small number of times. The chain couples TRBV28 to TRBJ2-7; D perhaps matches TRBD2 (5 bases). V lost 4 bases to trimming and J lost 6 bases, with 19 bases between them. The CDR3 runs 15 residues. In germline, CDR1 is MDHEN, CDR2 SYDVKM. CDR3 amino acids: CASSSTEGTLVEQYF. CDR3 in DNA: TGTGCCAGCAGTTCCACCGAGGGCACCTTGGTCGAGCAGTACTTC.

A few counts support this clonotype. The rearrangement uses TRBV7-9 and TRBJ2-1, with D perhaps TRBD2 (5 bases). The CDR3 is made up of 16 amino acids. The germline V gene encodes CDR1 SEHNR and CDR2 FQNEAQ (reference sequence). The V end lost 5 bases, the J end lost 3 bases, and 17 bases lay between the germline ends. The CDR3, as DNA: TGTGCCAGCAGCCCAGTAGGACGGGGAAACTACAATGAGCAGTTCTTC. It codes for CASSPVGRGNYNEQFF.

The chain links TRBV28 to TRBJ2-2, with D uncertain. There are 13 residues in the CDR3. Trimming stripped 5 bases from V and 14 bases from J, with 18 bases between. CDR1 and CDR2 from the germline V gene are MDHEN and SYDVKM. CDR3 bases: TGTGCCAGCAGTCTAGACCATGAGAGGAGTCTGTTTTTT. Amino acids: CASSLDHERSLFF.

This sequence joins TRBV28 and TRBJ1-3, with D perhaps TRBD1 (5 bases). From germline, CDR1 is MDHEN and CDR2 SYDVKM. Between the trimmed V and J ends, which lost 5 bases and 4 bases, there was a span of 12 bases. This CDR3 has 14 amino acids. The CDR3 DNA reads TGTGCCAGCAGTCCCGCAGGGTCCGGAAACACCATATATTTT. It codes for CASSPAGSGNTIYF.